This T cell receptor (beta chain) was sequenced during a study of beta chain features in type 1 diabetes. The CDR3 contains 20 residues. V lost 3 bases and J lost 0; bases outside the gene matches: 11. The V gene's germline CDR1 is SGDLS and CDR2 YYNGEE. What was sequenced were expressed TCRB transcripts, since all of the isolated RNA had been reverse transcribed. Assay used: immunoSEQ multiplex PCR; TCRdb lists only in-frame clones, some missing. The sample records under 250,000 clones, 13% to 15% being singletons. Sequencing was done on a sample of naive CD4+ T cells from blood. This clonotype was obtained from a middle-aged woman in good health. The chain joins TRBV9 to TRBJ2-2; TRBD2 agrees at 13 bases. The CDR3 reads CASSARLAGGQSTNTGELFF. For the CDR3, the DNA is TGTGCCAGCAGCGCGAGACTAGCGGGGGGACAATCCACGAACACCGGGGAGCTGTTTTTT.